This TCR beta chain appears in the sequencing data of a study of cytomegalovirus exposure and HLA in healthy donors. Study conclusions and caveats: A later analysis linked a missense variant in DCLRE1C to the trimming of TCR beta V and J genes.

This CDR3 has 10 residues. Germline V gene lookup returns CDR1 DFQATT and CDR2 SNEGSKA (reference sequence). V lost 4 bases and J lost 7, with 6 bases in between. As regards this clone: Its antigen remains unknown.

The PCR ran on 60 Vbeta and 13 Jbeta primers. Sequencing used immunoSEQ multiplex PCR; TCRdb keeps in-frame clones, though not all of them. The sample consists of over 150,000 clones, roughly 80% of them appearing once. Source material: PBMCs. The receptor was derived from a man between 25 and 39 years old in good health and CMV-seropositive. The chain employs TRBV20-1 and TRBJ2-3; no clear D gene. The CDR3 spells CSAINYTQYF. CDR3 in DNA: TGCAGTGCTATCAATTATACGCAGTATTTT.